These 3 T cell receptor beta chains were all obtained from the same sample, sequenced in a study of CXCR3-negative and CXCR3-positive naive CD8 T cells. Study outcomes and limitations: CXCR3-positive naive cells carried more hydrophobic TRB CDR3s than CXCR3-negative ones.

Via 5' RACE with UMI labels, TRB cDNA libraries were prepared. Reprocessing the 5' RACE reads, TCRdb reports a single entry for every CDR3 protein and omits DNA. This sample contains under 110,000 distinct CDR3 sequences. No antigen has been assigned to these receptors. Sequenced: naive CXCR3+ CD8+ T cells from blood. The sample's subset: CD45RO-CCR7+CD27+CD95- naive CD8+ T cells expressing CXCR3 (TNR3+). These receptors came from a human donor in good health. Some clones in this sample may be carry-over from other donors' samples.

The V and J genes are TRBV3-1 and TRBJ1-1. The CDR3 spans 15 residues. Germline CDR1 reads LGHDT; CDR2 reads YNNKEL (reference sequence). The CDR3: CASSLSEDLGTEAFF.

This chain joins TRBV20-1 and TRBJ2-7; absent DNA, TCRdb's TRBD1 call cannot be checked. CDR1 and CDR2 (germline): DFQATT, SNEGSKA (reference sequence). CDR3 size: 15 residues. The CDR3 sequence is CSARAPGTDIYEQYF.

The CDR3 reads CASSVTGPNQPQHF. The V call is TRBV25-1, the J call TRBJ1-5; TCRdb's D call, TRBD1, is unchecked because there is no DNA. Per germline, CDR1 MGHDK and CDR2 SYGVNS. The CDR3 covers 14 residues.